This T cell receptor (beta chain) was sequenced in a study of blood T cell repertoires in COVID-19. Study details: T cells, B-cell-depleted T cells, or PBMCs provided the cDNA or gDNA that served as material.

Using immunoSEQ multiplex PCR, the repertoire was profiled, and TCRdb retains in-frame clones only, with some absent. The sample holds about 150,000 clones, 80% seen once. Germline V gene lookup returns CDR1 KGHSH and CDR2 LQKENI. Between the trimmed V and J ends, which lost 5 bases and 3 bases, there was a span of 10 bases. The CDR3 is 13 amino acids. This clone is a singleton in its sample. The V call is TRBV18, the J call TRBJ1-2; perhaps TRBD1 as D (5 bases). The TCR sequence derives from a man aged 60 to 69 with acute or convalescent COVID-19. The sample taken for sequencing was peripheral blood. The CDR3 protein is CASSLGVDYGYTF. The CDR3, as DNA: TGTGCCAGCTCATTAGGGGTCGACTATGGCTACACCTTC.